Sequencing of this T cell receptor beta chain was carried out in a study of blood T cells in healthy people across ages. Study-wide context: Roughly one uniquely barcoded beta molecule per two T cells was captured.

Comment on this clonotype: Its antigen remains unidentified.

Study results and caveats: Strong correlation linked observed beta diversity and percent naive T cells.

Isolation of PBMCs gave at least 6 million cells per sample. Sample-barcoded 5' priming and a J-beta primer mix drove a second PCR of 7 to 11 cycles. A single record per CDR3 protein comes from TCRdb applying MiXCR to the 5' RACE reads. In the table there are 1.2 million to 1.5 million distinct CDR3 sequences, around 55% of which are singletons. Germline CDR1 and CDR2: SGHAT and FQNNGV. This CDR3 region has 16 residues. J was trimmed by 4 bases and V by 5 bases; bases with no gene match: 10. The rearrangement links TRBV11-2 to TRBJ2-2; 7 positions match TRBD1. This receptor was obtained from a man between 18 and 35 years old in good health. The sample consisted of blood. The CDR3, as DNA: TGTGCCAGCAGCACAAGACAGGGTATGATCACCGGGGAGCTGTTTTTT. It translates to CASSTRQGMITGELFF.